This T cell receptor beta chain was observed in a study of blood T cell repertoires in COVID-19. TCRdb's table, derived via immunoSEQ multiplex PCR, lists solely in-frame clones and lacks some. This sample carries roughly 200,000 clones, roughly 77% of them seen once, and the ten largest clones take roughly 8.7%. Sample: PBMCs or T cells enriched from blood (not recorded which). The receptor comes from a man aged 40-55 years who had recovered from COVID-19.

The CDR3: CAWSARGIEQYF. CDR3 DNA sequence: TGTGCCTGGAGTGCGCGGGGGATAGAGCAGTACTTC. V gene TRBV30 combines with J gene TRBJ2-7, with 7 positions matching TRBD2. This CDR3 is 12 amino acids long. The germline CDR1 and CDR2 sequences are GTSNPN and SVGIG (reference sequence). Trimming removed 1 base from V and 7 bases from J; junction bases left unmatched: 4.